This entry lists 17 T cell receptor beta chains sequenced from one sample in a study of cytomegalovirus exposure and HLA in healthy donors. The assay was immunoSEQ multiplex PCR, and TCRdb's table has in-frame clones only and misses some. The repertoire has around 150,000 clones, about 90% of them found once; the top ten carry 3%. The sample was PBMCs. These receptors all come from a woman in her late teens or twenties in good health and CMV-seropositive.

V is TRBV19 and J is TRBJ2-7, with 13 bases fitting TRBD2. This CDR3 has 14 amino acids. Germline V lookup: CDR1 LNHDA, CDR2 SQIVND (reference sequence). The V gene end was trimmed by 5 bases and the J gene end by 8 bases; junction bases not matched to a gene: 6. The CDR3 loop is CASSSGLAGDKQYF. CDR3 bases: TGTGCCAGTAGTTCAGGACTAGCGGGAGACAAGCAGTACTTC.

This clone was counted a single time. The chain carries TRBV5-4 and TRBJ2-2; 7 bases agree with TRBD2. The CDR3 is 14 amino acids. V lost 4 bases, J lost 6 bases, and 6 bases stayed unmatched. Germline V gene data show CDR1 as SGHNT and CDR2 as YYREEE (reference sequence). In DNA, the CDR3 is TGTGCCAGCAGCCCCATGGGGGGGGCCGGGGAGCTGTTTTTT. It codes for CASSPMGGAGELFF.

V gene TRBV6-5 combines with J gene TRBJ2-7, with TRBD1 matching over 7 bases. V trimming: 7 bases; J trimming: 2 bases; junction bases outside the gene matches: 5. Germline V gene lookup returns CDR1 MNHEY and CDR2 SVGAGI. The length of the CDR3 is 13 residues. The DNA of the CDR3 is TGTGCCAGCAAAAAGACAGGGACCTACGAGCAGTACTTC. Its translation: CASKKTGTYEQYF.

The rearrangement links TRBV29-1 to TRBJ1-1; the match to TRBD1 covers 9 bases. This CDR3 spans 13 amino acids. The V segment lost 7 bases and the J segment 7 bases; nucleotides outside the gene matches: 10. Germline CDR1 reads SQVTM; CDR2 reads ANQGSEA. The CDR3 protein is CSARDRDRFEAFF. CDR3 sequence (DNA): TGCAGCGCACGGGACAGGGACCGATTTGAAGCTTTCTTT.

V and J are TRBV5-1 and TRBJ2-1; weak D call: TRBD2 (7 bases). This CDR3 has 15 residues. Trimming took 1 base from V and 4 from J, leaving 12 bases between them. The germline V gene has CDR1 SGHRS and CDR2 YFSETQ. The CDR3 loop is CASSLWRGPYNEQFF. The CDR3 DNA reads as TGCGCCAGCAGCTTGTGGCGGGGGCCATACAATGAGCAGTTCTTC. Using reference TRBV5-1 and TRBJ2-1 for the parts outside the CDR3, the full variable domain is KAGVTQTPRYLIKTRGQQVTLSCSPISGHRSVSWYQQTPGQGLQFLFEYFSETQRNKGNFPGRFSGRQFSNSRSEMNVSTLELGDSALYLCASSLWRGPYNEQFFGPGTRLTVL.

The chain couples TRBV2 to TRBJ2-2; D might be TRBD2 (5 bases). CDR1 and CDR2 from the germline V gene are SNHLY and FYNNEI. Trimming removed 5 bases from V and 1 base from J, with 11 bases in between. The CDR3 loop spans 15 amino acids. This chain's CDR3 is CASSRLEGNTGELFF. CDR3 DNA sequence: TGTGCCAGCAGTCGGTTAGAGGGGAACACCGGGGAGCTGTTTTTT.

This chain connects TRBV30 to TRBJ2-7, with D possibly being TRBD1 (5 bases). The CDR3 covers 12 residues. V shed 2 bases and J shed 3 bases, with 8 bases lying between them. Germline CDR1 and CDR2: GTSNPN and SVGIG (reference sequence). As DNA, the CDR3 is TGTGCCTGGAGTCGGCAGGGCTACGAGCAGTACTTC. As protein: CAWSRQGYEQYF.

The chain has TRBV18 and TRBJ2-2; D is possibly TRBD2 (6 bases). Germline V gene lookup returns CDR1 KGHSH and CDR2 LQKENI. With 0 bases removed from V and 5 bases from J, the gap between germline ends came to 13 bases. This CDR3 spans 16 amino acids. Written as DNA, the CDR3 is TGTGCCAGCTCACCACCCGGCCTCCGGGGGACCGGGGAGCTGTTTTTT. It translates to CASSPPGLRGTGELFF.

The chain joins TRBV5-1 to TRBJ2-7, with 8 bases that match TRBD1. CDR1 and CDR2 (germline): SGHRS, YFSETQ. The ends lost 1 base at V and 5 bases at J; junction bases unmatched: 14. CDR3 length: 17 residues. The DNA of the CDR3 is TGCGCCAGCAGCTTGACGCAGGGGGCGCATTTTTTCGACGAGCAGTACTTC. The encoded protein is CASSLTQGAHFFDEQYF. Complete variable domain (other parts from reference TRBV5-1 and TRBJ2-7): KAGVTQTPRYLIKTRGQQVTLSCSPISGHRSVSWYQQTPGQGLQFLFEYFSETQRNKGNFPGRFSGRQFSNSRSEMNVSTLELGDSALYLCASSLTQGAHFFDEQYFGPGTRLTVT.

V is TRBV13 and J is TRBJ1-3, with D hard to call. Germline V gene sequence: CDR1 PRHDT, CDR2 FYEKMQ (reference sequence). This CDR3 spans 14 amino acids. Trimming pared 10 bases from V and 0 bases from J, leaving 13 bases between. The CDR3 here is CAIRRASSGNTIYF. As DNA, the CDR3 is TGTGCCATTAGGCGGGCCAGCTCTGGAAACACCATATATTTT.

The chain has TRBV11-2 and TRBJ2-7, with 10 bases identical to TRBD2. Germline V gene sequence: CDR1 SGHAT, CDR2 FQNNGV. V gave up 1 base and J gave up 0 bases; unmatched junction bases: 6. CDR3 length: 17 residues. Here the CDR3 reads CASSLVVAGGPSYEQYF. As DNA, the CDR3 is TGTGCCAGCAGCTTAGTTGTAGCGGGGGGCCCCTCCTACGAGCAGTACTTC.

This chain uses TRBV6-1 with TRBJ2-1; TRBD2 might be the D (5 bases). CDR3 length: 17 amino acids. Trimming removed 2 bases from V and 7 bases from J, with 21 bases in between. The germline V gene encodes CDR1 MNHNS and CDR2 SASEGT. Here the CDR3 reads CASSEKRAAWAGNEQFF. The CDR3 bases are TGTGCCAGCAGTGAAAAGAGGGCGGCTTGGGCGGGTAATGAGCAGTTCTTC.

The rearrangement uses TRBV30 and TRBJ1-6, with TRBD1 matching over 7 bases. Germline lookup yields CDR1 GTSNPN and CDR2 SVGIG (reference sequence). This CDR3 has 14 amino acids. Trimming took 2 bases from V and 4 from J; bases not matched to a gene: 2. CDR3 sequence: CAWSPQGYNSPLHF. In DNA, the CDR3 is TGTGCCTGGAGTCCACAGGGGTATAATTCACCCCTCCACTTT.

In DNA form, the CDR3 reads TGTGCCAGCAGTAGGGAGAGGTATACGCAGTATTTT. As protein: CASSRERYTQYF. The rearrangement links TRBV28 to TRBJ2-3, with D tentatively TRBD2 (5 bases). The CDR3 has 12 residues. Trimming pared 5 bases from V and 7 bases from J, leaving 10 bases between. Germline V gives CDR1 MDHEN, CDR2 SYDVKM.

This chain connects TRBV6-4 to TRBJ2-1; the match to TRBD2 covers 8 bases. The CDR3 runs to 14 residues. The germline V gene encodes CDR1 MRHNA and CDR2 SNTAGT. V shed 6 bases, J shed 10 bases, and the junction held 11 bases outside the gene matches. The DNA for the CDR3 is TGTGCCAGCAGCCCTCAAGCGGGAGTGGAGGAGCAGTTCTTC. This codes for CASSPQAGVEEQFF.

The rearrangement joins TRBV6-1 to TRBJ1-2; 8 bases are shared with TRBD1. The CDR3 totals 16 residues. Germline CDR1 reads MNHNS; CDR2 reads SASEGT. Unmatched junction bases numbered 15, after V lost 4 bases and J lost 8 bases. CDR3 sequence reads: CASSGFLVQGAGGYTF. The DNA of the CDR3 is TGTGCCAGCAGTGGATTCCTGGTGCAGGGGGCTGGAGGCTACACCTTC.

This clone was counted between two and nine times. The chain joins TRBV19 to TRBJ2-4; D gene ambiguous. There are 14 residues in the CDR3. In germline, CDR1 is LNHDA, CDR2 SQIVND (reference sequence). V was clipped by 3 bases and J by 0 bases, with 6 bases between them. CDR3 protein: CASSMSSAKNIQYF. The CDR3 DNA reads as TGTGCCAGTAGTATGTCATCAGCCAAAAACATTCAGTACTTC.